This T cell receptor beta chain was captured by sequencing in a study of T cells in localized non-small cell lung cancer. Germline values: CDR1 LNHDA, CDR2 SQIVND (reference sequence). Trimming took off 4 bases at V and 7 bases at J, with 14 bases between the two ends. This CDR3 contains 14 residues. Assay: immunoSEQ multiplex PCR; the TCRdb copy retains only in-frame clones and omits some. Of around 91,000 clones in the sample, roughly 90% were seen once. Of note for this clone: The antigen is not known.

Study observations and caveats: There was higher T cell clonality in uninvolved adjacent lung than in tumor, and it was highest there. Elevated circulating T cell density in blood was associated with longer overall survival. Adjacent lung tissue had a median roughly 55 of the top 100 clones found in the tumor.

The receptor's source is a man aged 35 to 69 with stage I squamous cell lung carcinoma. The V call is TRBV19, the J call TRBJ1-5, with D tentatively TRBD1 (5 bases). The sequencing used peripheral blood, collected before any cancer treatment. As DNA, the CDR3 is TGTGCCAGTAGTAACCGGGGCCGAGGACAGCCCCAGCATTTT. This encodes CASSNRGRGQPQHF.